Below, 6 T cell receptor beta chains from the same sample are listed, as sequenced in a study of T cell clonality in common variable immunodeficiency. TCRdb keeps only in-frame clones here, not all; method: immunoSEQ multiplex PCR. Recorded here are tens of thousands of clones, none singletons. The source material was peripheral blood mononuclear cells. These receptors originate from a person aged 18 to 70 in good health.

In this sample, this clone turned up many times. The sequence runs out 3 residues before the end of the CDR3; the remainder is reconstructed from the germline J gene. The rearrangement links TRBV23-1 to TRBJ2-7, with 8 bases fitting TRBD1. TRBV23-1 is labeled an ORF, and its function is uncertain. V lost 7 bases and J lost 3; bases outside the gene matches: 2. CDR3 length equals 12 residues. CDR3 DNA (partial): TGCGCCAGCAATACAGGGGGCTACGAG. Encoded protein: CASNTGGYE. The CDR3 reads in full as CASNTGGYEQYF.

This clone was counted at least ten times. The read gets to within 3 residues of the CDR3 end, and the germline J gene fills in the rest. The chain combines TRBV20-1 with TRBJ1-3; 9 bases agree with TRBD1. V lost 6 bases and J lost 0; bases outside the gene matches: 9. CDR3 length: 16 residues. CDR1 is DFQATT and CDR2 is SNEGSKA in the germline V gene (reference sequence). CDR3 bases read: TGCAGTGCAATGTGGGTGGACAGGGGCTCTGGAAACACC. It encodes CSAMWVDRGSGNT. The full CDR3 reads CSAMWVDRGSGNTIYF.

The table lists this clone with many counts. The observed sequence ends 3 residues before the CDR3 terminus, with the missing tail filled in from the germline J gene. The chain employs TRBV3-1 (or the pseudogene TRBV3-2) and TRBJ2-7; 9 positions match TRBD1. After removal of 0 bases from V and 1 base from J, the junction contained 7 bases not matched to a gene. The length of the CDR3 is 17 residues. Germline-derived CDR1 and CDR2 are LGHDT and YNNKEL (reference sequence). The CDR3 region is CASSQDERDRESYEQYF. CDR3 bases read: TGTGCCAGCAGCCAAGACGAGCGGGACAGGGAGTCCTACGAG.

This clone has a count of ten or more. The chain's CDR3 is CSARVIVRQETQYF. CDR3 DNA, as far as it was read: TGCAGTGCTAGAGTAATAGTGCGCCAAGAGACC. The V call is TRBV20-1, the J call TRBJ2-5; D uncertain. Sequencing ends 3 residues short of the CDR3 end; the germline J gene provides the rest. V was pared by 1 base and J by 1 base, with 10 bases between. The CDR3 sequence is 14 residues long. CDR1 is DFQATT, CDR2 SNEGSKA, per germline (reference sequence).

This clone was counted at least ten times. The read falls 3 residues short of the CDR3 end, and the missing part is taken from the germline J gene. The chain carries TRBV5-1 and TRBJ1-1, with D maybe TRBD1 (5 bases). The germline CDR1 and CDR2 sequences are SGHRS and YFSETQ. The CDR3 is 13 residues long. V was clipped by 4 bases and J by 5 bases, with 12 bases between them. This chain's CDR3 is CASSPEGATEAFF. CDR3 DNA (partial): TGCGCCAGCAGCCCTGAAGGGGCGACTGAA.

Many counts were recorded for this clone. The read ends 3 residues shy of where the CDR3 ends; the end is completed using the germline J gene. V usage is TRBV30 and J usage is TRBJ2-1; 12 bases agree with TRBD2. This CDR3 contains 14 residues. Germline values: CDR1 GTSNPN, CDR2 SVGIG (reference sequence). V was clipped by 8 bases and J by 8 bases; unmatched bases: 10. The CDR3 bases that were read are TGTGCCGCTCCTAGCGGGGGGGCCGACGATGAG. It is translated as CAAPSGGADDE. The entire CDR3 sequence reads CAAPSGGADDEQFF.